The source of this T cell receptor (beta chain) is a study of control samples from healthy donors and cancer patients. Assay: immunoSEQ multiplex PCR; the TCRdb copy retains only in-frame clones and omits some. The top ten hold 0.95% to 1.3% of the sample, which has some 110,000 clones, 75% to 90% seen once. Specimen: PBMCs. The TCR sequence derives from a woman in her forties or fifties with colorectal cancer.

In DNA, the CDR3 is TGTGCCTGGGATTTAGACAGGAAGAGCTATGGCTACACCTTC. Protein sequence: CAWDLDRKSYGYTF. The chain links TRBV30 to TRBJ1-2; D may be TRBD1 (6 bases). Germline CDR1 GTSNPN, CDR2 SVGIG (reference sequence). Deletions cut 5 bases from V and 4 bases from J, with 17 bases between. The CDR3 sequence is 14 residues long. The whole variable domain, filled in from reference TRBV30 and TRBJ1-2, reads SQTIHQWPATLVQPVGSPLSLECTVEGTSNPNLYWYRQAAGRGLQLLFYSVGIGQISSEVPQNLSASRPQDRQFILSSKKLLLSDSGFYLCAWDLDRKSYGYTFGSGTRLTVV.